This T cell receptor beta chain derives from a study of blood T cell repertoires in COVID-19. Study-level background: Collection of acute and convalescent COVID-19 samples took place in the United States, Italy and Spain. Sample material is recorded as cDNA or gDNA derived from T cells, B-cell-depleted T cells, or PBMCs.

The germline CDR1 and CDR2 sequences are LGHDT and YNNKEL (reference sequence). The CDR3 is made up of 16 amino acids. V dropped 1 base and J dropped 3; count of bases not matched to a gene: 5. In the original analysis: Counts of nucleated cells, estimated from reference gene primer amplification, were obtained. Data came from immunoSEQ multiplex PCR; TCRdb stores just in-frame clones and leaves some out. V and J calls and clone size are given by that table; D and trimming were obtained from the DNA. The sample holds around 100,000 clones, 80% to 95% seen once. Specimen: peripheral blood. The V call is TRBV3-1 (or the pseudogene TRBV3-2), the J call TRBJ2-3, with 9 bases aligning to TRBD2. This receptor was identified in a man in his fifties with active COVID-19. CDR3 nucleotide sequence: TGTGCCAGCAGCCAAGTGCCTAGCGGGAAAACAGATACGCAGTATTTT. Protein sequence: CASSQVPSGKTDTQYF.